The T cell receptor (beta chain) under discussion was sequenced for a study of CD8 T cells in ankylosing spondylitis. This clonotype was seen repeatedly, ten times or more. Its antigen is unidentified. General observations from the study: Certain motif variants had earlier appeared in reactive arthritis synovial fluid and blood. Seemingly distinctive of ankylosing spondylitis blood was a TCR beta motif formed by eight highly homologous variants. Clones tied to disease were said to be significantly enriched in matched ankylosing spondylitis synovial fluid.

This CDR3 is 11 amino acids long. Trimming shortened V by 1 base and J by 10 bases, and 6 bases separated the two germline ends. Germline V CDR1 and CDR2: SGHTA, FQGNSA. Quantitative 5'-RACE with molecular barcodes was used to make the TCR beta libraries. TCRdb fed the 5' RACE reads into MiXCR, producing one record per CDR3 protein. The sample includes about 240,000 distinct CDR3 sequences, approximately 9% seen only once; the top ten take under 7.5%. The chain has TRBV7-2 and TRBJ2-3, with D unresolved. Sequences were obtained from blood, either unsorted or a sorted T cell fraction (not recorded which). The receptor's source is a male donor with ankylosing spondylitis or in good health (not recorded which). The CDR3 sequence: CASSLGQAQYF. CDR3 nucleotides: TGTGCCAGCAGCTTAGGGCAGGCGCAGTATTTT.